These 16 T cell receptor beta chains were all obtained from the same sample, sequenced in a study of T cells expressing NK-cell markers. One entry per CDR3 protein, without DNA, is what TCRdb gives after re-calling the 5' RACE reads. The sample totals 500,000 to 700,000 distinct CDR3 sequences. Sample: blood T cells: a sorted CD56 or NKG2C T cell subset, CD4+ or CD8+ T cells, or bulk PBMC T cells (not recorded which). The origin of the receptors is a man between 18 and 35 years old in good health.

The chain is built from TRBV27 and TRBJ2-1. The CDR3 is 18 amino acids. Germline CDR1 MNHEY, CDR2 SMNVEV (reference sequence). The CDR3 loop is CASSIGLRLGSSYNEQFF.

V usage is TRBV19 and J usage is TRBJ2-2; TCRdb lists TRBD2, though no DNA is available to test this call. The CDR3 has 13 residues. Germline V gives CDR1 LNHDA, CDR2 SQIVND (reference sequence). The CDR3 here is CASSIRTGGELFF. The whole variable domain, remainder taken from reference TRBV19 and TRBJ2-2, is DGGITQSPKYLFRKEGQNVTLSCEQNLNHDAMYWYRQDPGQGLRLIYYSQIVNDFQKGDIAEGYSVSREKKESFPLTVTSAQKNPTAFYLCASSIRTGGELFFGEGSRLTVL.

This chain uses TRBV4-3 with TRBJ2-3; TCRdb selects TRBD1, and the lack of DNA leaves this call unchecked. Germline V CDR1 and CDR2: LGHNA, YSLEER. This CDR3 spans 15 amino acids. The CDR3 reads CASSYGGGVPDTQYF.

V gene TRBV27 combines with J gene TRBJ2-3; absent DNA, TCRdb's TRBD2 call cannot be checked. The CDR3 has 17 amino acids. Germline V gene sequence: CDR1 MNHEY, CDR2 SMNVEV (reference sequence). The CDR3 here is CASTITGWETSTDTQYF.

The chain recombines TRBV12-3 or TRBV12-4 with TRBJ1-1; the TCRdb call, TRBD1, lacks DNA for checking. CDR3 length equals 13 residues. CDR3: CASGGEWNTEAFF.

The V gene is TRBV6-5, the J gene TRBJ1-5; TCRdb lists TRBD1, though no DNA is available to test this call. The CDR3 totals 15 residues. Germline V gene sequence: CDR1 MNHEY, CDR2 SVGAGI. This chain's CDR3 is CASSSVGQGSQPQHF.

CDR3 in amino acids: CSVGGINTDTQYF. The chain combines TRBV29-1 with TRBJ2-3. Germline CDR1 and CDR2: SQVTM and ANQGSEA. The CDR3 has 13 residues.

CDR3 amino acids: CASSPTSLETQYF. The rearrangement links TRBV6-1 to TRBJ2-5; the TRBD2 assignment by TCRdb is unverifiable without DNA. The V gene's germline CDR1 is MNHNS and CDR2 SASEGT. The CDR3 is made up of 13 amino acids.

The rearrangement uses TRBV10-3 and TRBJ2-1; TCRdb's D gene call, TRBD2, goes unchecked for lack of DNA. Germline assignment: CDR1 ENHRY and CDR2 SYGVKD. The CDR3 loop spans 12 amino acids. The CDR3 loop reads CAIRQEGHEQFF.

The V gene is TRBV7-9, the J gene TRBJ1-5. Germline assignment: CDR1 SEHNR and CDR2 FQNEAQ (reference sequence). The CDR3 loop spans 14 amino acids. CDR3 in amino acids: CASSEQSSNQPQHF.

The chain combines TRBV20-1 with TRBJ2-2; TCRdb reports TRBD2, a call that lacks DNA to check it against. This CDR3 is built from 15 residues. Germline CDR1 is DFQATT and CDR2 is SNEGSKA (reference sequence). CDR3: CSASGQRGTSGELFF.

The rearrangement links TRBV5-5 to TRBJ1-2; TCRdb picks TRBD1, but there is no DNA to check that call. The CDR3 length is 15 residues. Germline CDR1 SGHKS, CDR2 YYEKEE (reference sequence). CDR3 residues: CASSLDTGTDLLNTF.

The rearrangement links TRBV3-1 to TRBJ2-7; the D call from TCRdb, TRBD2, cannot be confirmed without DNA. This CDR3 has 16 residues. Germline values: CDR1 LGHDT, CDR2 YNNKEL (reference sequence). This chain's CDR3 is CASSLEGLGDPYEQYF.

J is TRBJ1-3 and V is TRBV12-3 or TRBV12-4; the D gene TCRdb calls, TRBD1, cannot be checked with no DNA. The CDR3 covers 15 residues. This chain's CDR3 is CASSVTGGTGNTIYF.

The gene calls are TRBV6-5 and TRBJ1-5. This CDR3 region has 14 residues. CDR1 is MNHEY, CDR2 SVGAGI, per germline. This CDR3 reads CASSYSAVDQPQHF.

The chain carries TRBV12-3 or TRBV12-4 and TRBJ2-5; there is no DNA to check the TCRdb D call of TRBD1. The CDR3 loop spans 13 amino acids. CDR3 sequence reads: CATRREAQETQYF.